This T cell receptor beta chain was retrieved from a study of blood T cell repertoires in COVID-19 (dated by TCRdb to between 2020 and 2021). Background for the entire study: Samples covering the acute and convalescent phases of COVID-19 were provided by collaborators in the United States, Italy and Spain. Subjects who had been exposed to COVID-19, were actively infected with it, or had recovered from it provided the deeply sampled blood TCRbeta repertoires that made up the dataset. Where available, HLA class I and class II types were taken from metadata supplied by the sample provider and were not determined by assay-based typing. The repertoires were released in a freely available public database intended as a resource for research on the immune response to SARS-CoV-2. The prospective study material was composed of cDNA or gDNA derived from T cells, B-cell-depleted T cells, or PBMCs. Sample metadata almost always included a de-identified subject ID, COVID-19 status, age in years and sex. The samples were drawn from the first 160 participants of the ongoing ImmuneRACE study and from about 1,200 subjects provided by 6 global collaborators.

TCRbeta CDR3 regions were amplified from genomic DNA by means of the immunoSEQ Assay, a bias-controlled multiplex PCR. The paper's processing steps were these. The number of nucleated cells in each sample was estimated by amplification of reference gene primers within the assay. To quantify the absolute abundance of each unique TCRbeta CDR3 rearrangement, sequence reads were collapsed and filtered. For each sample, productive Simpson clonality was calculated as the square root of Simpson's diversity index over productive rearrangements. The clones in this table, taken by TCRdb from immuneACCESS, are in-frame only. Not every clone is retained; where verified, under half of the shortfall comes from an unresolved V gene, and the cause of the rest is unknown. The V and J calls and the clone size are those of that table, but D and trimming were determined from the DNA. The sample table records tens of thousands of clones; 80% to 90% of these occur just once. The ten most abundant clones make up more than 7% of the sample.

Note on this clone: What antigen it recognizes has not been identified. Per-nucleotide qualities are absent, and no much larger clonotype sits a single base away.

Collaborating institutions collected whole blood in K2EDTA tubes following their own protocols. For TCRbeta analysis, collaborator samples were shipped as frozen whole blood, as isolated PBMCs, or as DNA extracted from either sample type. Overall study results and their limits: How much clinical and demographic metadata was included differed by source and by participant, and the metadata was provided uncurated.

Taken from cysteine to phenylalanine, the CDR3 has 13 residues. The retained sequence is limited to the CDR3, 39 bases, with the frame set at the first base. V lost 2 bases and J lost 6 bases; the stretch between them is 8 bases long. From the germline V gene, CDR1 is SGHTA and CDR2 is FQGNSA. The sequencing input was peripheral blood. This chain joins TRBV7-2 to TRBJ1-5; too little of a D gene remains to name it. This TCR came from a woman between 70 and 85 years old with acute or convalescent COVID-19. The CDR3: CASSLMAGQPQHF. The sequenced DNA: TGTGCCAGCAGCTTAATGGCTGGTCAGCCCCAGCATTTT.